Sequencing of this TCR beta chain was carried out in a study of blood T cell repertoires in COVID-19. Across the whole study: Samples came from the United States, Italy and Spain, spanning acute and convalescent COVID-19. In each case, the material was cDNA or gDNA derived from T cells, B-cell-depleted T cells, or PBMCs.

In the source study's methods: Reference gene primers were amplified, and this amplification served to estimate nucleated cell counts. Only in-frame clones appear in the TCRdb table, and some are missing; sequencing was by immunoSEQ multiplex PCR. V and J calls and clone size follow that table, whereas D and trimming were derived from the DNA. Of around 260,000 clones detected, around 82% appear once; the ten largest clones hold approximately 9%. The sequenced sample consisted of peripheral blood. The receptor was isolated from a woman aged 45-59 years who had recovered from COVID-19.

CDR3 loop: CASRLGQINQPQHF. The CDR3 DNA reads as TGTGCCAGCAGGCTGGGACAGATCAATCAGCCCCAGCATTTT. This chain links TRBV27 with TRBJ1-5; TRBD1 aligns across 7 bases. This CDR3 comprises 14 residues. Germline values: CDR1 MNHEY, CDR2 SMNVEV (reference sequence). Trimming cost V 6 bases and J 3 bases; bases outside gene matches: 5.